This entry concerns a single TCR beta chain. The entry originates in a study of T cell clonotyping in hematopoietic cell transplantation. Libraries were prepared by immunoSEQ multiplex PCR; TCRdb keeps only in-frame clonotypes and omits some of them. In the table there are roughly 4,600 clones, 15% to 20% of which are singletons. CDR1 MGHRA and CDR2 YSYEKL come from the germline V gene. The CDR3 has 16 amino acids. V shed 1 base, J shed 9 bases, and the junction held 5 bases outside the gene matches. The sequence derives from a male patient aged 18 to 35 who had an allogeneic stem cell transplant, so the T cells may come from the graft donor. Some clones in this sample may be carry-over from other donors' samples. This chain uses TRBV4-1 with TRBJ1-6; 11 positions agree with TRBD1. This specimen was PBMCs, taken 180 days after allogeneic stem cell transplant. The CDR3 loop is CASSQAGTGGASPLHF. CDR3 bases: TGCGCCAGCAGCCAAGCGGGGACAGGGGGAGCTTCACCCCTCCACTTT.